The 3 T cell receptor beta chains presented below share a single source sample, sequenced in a study of early T cells in non-severe SARS-CoV-2 infection. A single record per CDR3 protein comes from TCRdb applying MiXCR to the 5' RACE reads. The data contain under 35,000 distinct CDR3 sequences, about 5% of them seen just once; the ten biggest clones take up around 3.4%. Input material: whole blood. The receptors were sampled from an adult who was a healthcare worker with PCR-confirmed SARS-CoV-2 infection or an uninfected control (not recorded which).

The chain couples TRBV9 to TRBJ2-7; TRBD2 agrees at 7 bases. There are 15 residues in the CDR3. Losses at the gene ends were 0 bases for V and 2 bases for J; bases not matched to a gene: 5. The germline V gene has CDR1 SGDLS and CDR2 YYNGEE. CDR3 amino acids: CASSVGGGGPYEQYF. CDR3 nucleotides: TGTGCCAGCAGCGTAGGTGGCGGGGGTCCCTACGAGCAGTACTTC.

This clonotype was counted ten times or more. This rearrangement joins TRBV12-3 or TRBV12-4 to TRBJ1-2; D is uncertain. The CDR3 contains 14 residues. Trimming left V 3 bases short and J 8 bases short, with 16 bases between. CDR3 sequence: CASSLGGTSSGYTF. For the CDR3, the DNA is TGTGCCAGCAGTTTGGGCGGAACTTCCTCGGGCTACACCTTC.

This clonotype occurred a few times. The gene calls are TRBV12-3 or TRBV12-4 and TRBJ2-3; the D gene is possibly TRBD2 (5 bases). The CDR3 spans 11 residues. Trimming cost V 11 bases and J 7 bases, with 13 bases left between them. The CDR3 bases are TGTGCCGAGGGATCTAGCAATACGCAGTATTTT. It translates to CAEGSSNTQYF.